The 7 T cell receptor beta chains below all came from one sample that was sequenced in a study of identical twins. TCRdb called the 5' RACE reads again in MiXCR, with one record for every CDR3 protein. This table has over 600,000 distinct CDR3 sequences, less than 25% appearing once. The data were also submitted as part of a second study, on T cells expressing NK-cell markers.

Sequencing input: PBMCs. Every receptor here comes from a woman under 30 in good health.

CDR3 amino acids: CASSSGLAGEHEQYF. The CDR3 nucleotides are TGTGCCAGCAGTTCCGGACTAGCGGGAGAGCACGAGCAGTACTTC. The chain joins TRBV6-2 or TRBV6-3 to TRBJ2-7, with 13 bases aligning to TRBD2. The V and J ends lost 4 bases and 5 bases, in that order; junction bases with no gene match: 5. This CDR3 contains 15 residues. Germline V lookup: CDR1 MNHEY, CDR2 SVGEGT.

The V call is TRBV7-9, the J call TRBJ1-4; D is uncertain. The CDR3 consists of 15 residues. Germline-derived CDR1 and CDR2 are SEHNR and FQNEAQ (reference sequence). V lost 8 bases and J 2 bases, leaving 15 bases between the germline ends. The CDR3 DNA is TGTGCCAGCGGCCTCCTCGGAGATACTAATGAAAAACTGTTTTTT. Residues: CASGLLGDTNEKLFF.

V usage is TRBV6-2 or TRBV6-3 and J usage is TRBJ1-2; D is ambiguous. In germline, CDR1 is MNHEY, CDR2 SVGEGT. Trimming cost V 0 bases and J 2 bases, with 7 bases left between them. CDR3 length: 14 residues. The CDR3 DNA is TGTGCCAGCAGTTACTCGAGAGACAACTATGGCTACACCTTC. Its protein is CASSYSRDNYGYTF.

This clonotype was seen only a few times. The rearrangement uses TRBV7-2 and TRBJ2-1; 7 bases align to TRBD2. Germline V gene sequence: CDR1 SGHTA, CDR2 FQGNSA. V dropped 1 base and J dropped 3; count of bases not matched to a gene: 9. The CDR3 consists of 17 residues. In nucleotides, the CDR3 is TGTGCCAGCAGCTTAGAGCGGGGAGCAGAAATCTACAATGAGCAGTTCTTC. It codes for CASSLERGAEIYNEQFF.

The rearrangement uses TRBV15 and TRBJ2-2, with D unclear. V lost 8 bases and J 1 base, leaving 8 bases between the germline ends. Germline V gene sequence: CDR1 LNHNV, CDR2 YYDKDF (reference sequence). This CDR3 is built from 13 residues. In DNA form, the CDR3 reads TGTGCCACCCGGCCAGGGAACACCGGGGAGCTGTTTTTT. It is translated as CATRPGNTGELFF.

The sample holds a few counts of this clonotype. The chain combines TRBV11-2 with TRBJ1-5; TRBD1 agrees at 10 bases. Germline trimming cut 3 bases from V and 6 bases from J; bases unmatched to any gene: 5. The CDR3 has 15 residues. From germline, CDR1 is SGHAT and CDR2 FQNNGV. CDR3 in DNA: TGTGCCAGCAGCTTGGGACAGGGGTCGGGTCAGCCCCAGCATTTT. Translated: CASSLGQGSGQPQHF.

This sequence joins TRBV29-1 and TRBJ1-5; TRBD1 agrees at 8 bases. V lost 6 bases and J lost 4; bases outside the gene matches: 8. The CDR3 spans 14 residues. Germline V lookup: CDR1 SQVTM, CDR2 ANQGSEA. The CDR3 spells CSVSGQGGNQPQHF. The CDR3 nucleotides are TGCAGCGTCTCTGGACAGGGAGGGAATCAGCCCCAGCATTTT.